Reported below is one TCR beta chain. Antigen unknown. The data belong to a study of cytomegalovirus exposure and HLA in healthy donors. Study-wide background: HLA-typed donors contributed approximately 86 million unique TCRs, which were held in an early data release.

A multiplex PCR was run with 60 Vbeta primers and 13 Jbeta primers. Measured with immunoSEQ multiplex PCR; TCRdb has only the in-frame clones, and not every one. The profile covers about 130,000 clones, with 82% appearing a single time and around 10% taken by the ten largest. Overall study results and limits: Researchers left out some V segments, among them TRBV6-2 and TRBV6-3, as indistinguishable.

With 1 base clipped from V and 11 bases from J, the junction kept 7 bases outside the gene matches. The germline CDR1 and CDR2 sequences are MDHEN and SYDVKM. This CDR3 is 14 amino acids long. Sequenced material: PBMCs. This clonotype was obtained from a male donor in good health and CMV-seropositive. The chain links TRBV28 to TRBJ1-1; 10 positions agree with TRBD1. CDR3 sequence (DNA): TGTGCCAGCAGTTTATCAAGGGGGGACAGGGGTGCTTTCTTT. Translation: CASSLSRGDRGAFF.